These 30 T cell receptor beta chains came from one sample sequenced in a study of Graves' ophthalmopathy and Graves' hyperthyroidism. As the template, RNA transcripts were used to amplify TCR beta CDR3 regions. The first-round RT-PCR employed HTBI primers together with the Qiagen OneStep RT-PCR kit. A multiplex PCR was then performed as the second round. TCRdb analysed the multiplex PCR reads with MiXCR anew, one entry per CDR3 protein. The repertoire holds roughly 160,000 distinct CDR3 sequences, roughly two fifths seen once, with about 8.2% in the top ten. The sample taken for sequencing was peripheral blood. These receptors were collected from a man aged 25-45 years with Graves' ophthalmopathy.

The chain joins TRBV30 to TRBJ2-5, with D possibly being TRBD2 (5 bases). There are 15 residues in the CDR3. The germline V gene encodes CDR1 GTSNPN and CDR2 SVGIG (reference sequence). The V end lost 0 bases, the J end lost 1 base, and 12 bases lay between the germline ends. The CDR3 region has the DNA TGTGCCTGGAGTGTATGGCGGGCTACCCAAGAGACCCAGTACTTC. This translates into CAWSVWRATQETQYF. The full variable domain, rest sourced from reference TRBV30 and TRBJ2-5, is SQTIHQWPATLVQPVGSPLSLECTVEGTSNPNLYWYRQAAGRGLQLLFYSVGIGQISSEVPQNLSASRPQDRQFILSSKKLLLSDSGFYLCAWSVWRATQETQYFGPGTRLLVL.

This clonotype was seen once. The gene calls are TRBV12-3 or TRBV12-4 and TRBJ1-3; D gene uncertain. The V gene lost 6 bases and the J gene lost 4 bases, with 16 bases spanning the gap. This CDR3 comprises 15 residues. The chain's CDR3 is CASSPPSENGNTIYF. As DNA, the CDR3 is TGTGCCAGCAGCCCACCGTCGGAGAACGGAAACACCATATATTTT.

This rearrangement joins TRBV29-1 to TRBJ2-7; D possibly uses TRBD1 or TRBD2 (5 bases each). V lost 7 bases, J lost 4 bases, and 14 bases lay in between. Per germline, CDR1 SQVTM and CDR2 ANQGSEA. The CDR3 sequence is 12 residues long. The CDR3 bases are TGCAGCGGAGGGGACCATACATACGAGCAGTACTTC. It codes for CSGGDHTYEQYF.

V and J are TRBV6-1 and TRBJ1-2, with D tentatively TRBD1 (5 bases). The germline V and J ends were trimmed by 4 bases and 8 bases, with 14 bases remaining between them. The CDR3 extends over 13 amino acids. Germline V lookup: CDR1 MNHNS, CDR2 SASEGT. The CDR3 here is CASSGGQGWGYTF. The CDR3 bases are TGTGCCAGCAGTGGCGGGCAGGGTTGGGGCTACACCTTC.

The chain uses TRBV6-5 and TRBJ1-1; D not resolved. Germline V gives CDR1 MNHEY, CDR2 SVGAGI. The germline V and J ends were trimmed by 2 bases and 3 bases, with 4 bases remaining between them. This CDR3 has 12 residues. CDR3 DNA: TGTGCCAGCAGTTACGGCGACACTGAAGCTTTCTTT. It codes for CASSYGDTEAFF.

Many counts were recorded for this clonotype. This sequence joins TRBV12-3 or TRBV12-4 and TRBJ2-7, with D perhaps matching TRBD1 (6 bases). The CDR3 is 14 residues long. The ends were cut back, 6 bases at V and 3 bases at J, with 15 bases in the middle. In DNA, the CDR3 is TGTGCCAGCAGAAAGACAGGCGACCACTACGAGCAGTACTTC. Translating it yields CASRKTGDHYEQYF.

The rearrangement links TRBV13 to TRBJ2-5; the D gene could be TRBD1 or TRBD2 (6 bases each). The CDR3 extends over 16 amino acids. Germline values: CDR1 PRHDT, CDR2 FYEKMQ (reference sequence). V was clipped by 5 bases and J by 5 bases, with 21 bases between them. CDR3 residues: CASSPTLGAGGETQYF. CDR3 DNA sequence: TGTGCCAGCAGCCCAACCCTGGGGGCAGGAGGGGAGACCCAGTACTTC.

Comment on this clonotype: Without the conserved terminal phenylalanine or tryptophan, this CDR3 likely stems from a read error. The chain is built from TRBV6-2 or TRBV6-3 and TRBJ2-5, with 14 bases aligning to TRBD2. Germline loops: CDR1 MNHEY, CDR2 SVGEGT. Trimming cost V 5 bases and J 4 bases; bases outside gene matches: 3. This CDR3 contains 15 residues. The CDR3 spells CASSAGLAGVETQYL. CDR3 sequence (DNA): TGTGCCAGCAGTGCGGGACTAGCGGGAGTAGAGACCCAGTACCTC.

Ten or more counts support this clonotype. V gene TRBV7-3 combines with J gene TRBJ2-5; no firm D call. Germline V gene data show CDR1 as SGHTA and CDR2 as FQGTGA. The V end was cut by 1 base, the J end by 1 base, with 4 bases between. This CDR3 is 13 amino acids long. CDR3 bases: TGTGCCAGCAGCTTAAGATTCCAAGAGACCCAGTACTTC. This translates into CASSLRFQETQYF.

This clonotype was picked up many times. V gene TRBV6-7 combines with J gene TRBJ2-7; D uncertain. TRBV6-7 is flagged as an ORF with uncertain function. CDR3 length: 14 amino acids. V was shortened by 0 bases and J by 4 bases, with 10 bases between the two germline ends. In nucleotides, the CDR3 is TGTGCCAGCAGTTACTCGCCTTTCGGGTACGAGCAGTACTTC. As protein: CASSYSPFGYEQYF.

CDR3 region: CASSVRVWLETQYF. The CDR3 coding sequence is TGTGCCAGCAGTGTGAGGGTATGGTTGGAGACCCAGTACTTC. J is TRBJ2-5 and V is TRBV6-1, with D perhaps TRBD2 (5 bases). CDR3 length: 14 amino acids. CDR1 is MNHNS and CDR2 is SASEGT in the germline V gene. V was pared by 4 bases and J by 5 bases, with 14 bases between.

This clonotype was observed at least ten times. The chain links TRBV30 to TRBJ2-2, with D tentatively TRBD1 or TRBD2 (7 bases each). The V gene's germline CDR1 is GTSNPN and CDR2 SVGIG (reference sequence). There are 16 residues in the CDR3. V gave up 0 bases and J gave up 4 bases, with 15 bases separating them. The chain's CDR3 is CAWSVRSGTVTGELFF. CDR3 bases: TGTGCCTGGAGTGTACGAAGCGGGACAGTCACCGGGGAGCTGTTTTTT.

This clonotype occurred many times. J is TRBJ1-5 and V is TRBV7-2; no reliable D call. The V end was cut by 5 bases, the J end by 6 bases, with 8 bases between. The CDR3 contains 12 residues. In germline, CDR1 is SGHTA, CDR2 FQGNSA. The CDR3 is CASSPVAQPQHF. The DNA for the CDR3 is TGTGCCAGCAGCCCGGTGGCTCAGCCCCAGCATTTT.

This clonotype has ten or more counts. The V and J genes are TRBV6-2 or TRBV6-3 and TRBJ2-7; the D gene is possibly TRBD2 (5 bases). The CDR3 extends over 13 amino acids. Germline CDR1 MNHEY, CDR2 SVGEGT. V lost 5 bases, J lost 3 bases, and 11 bases lay in between. The CDR3 sequence is CASSERALYEQYF. For the CDR3, the DNA is TGTGCCAGCAGTGAGAGGGCGCTCTACGAGCAGTACTTC.

This clonotype was seen many times. This chain connects TRBV6-5 to TRBJ1-3; D is unclear. V lost 6 bases to trimming and J lost 4 bases, with 7 bases between them. Germline V gene data show CDR1 as MNHEY and CDR2 as SVGAGI. This CDR3 is built from 12 residues. The CDR3 sequence: CASSQEGNTIYF. CDR3 bases: TGTGCCAGCAGCCAAGAAGGAAACACCATATATTTT.

The chain combines TRBV25-1 with TRBJ1-1; TRBD1 is a possible D gene (6 bases). The V gene's germline CDR1 is MGHDK and CDR2 SYGVNS. Trimming cost V 7 bases and J 8 bases, with 11 bases left between them. The CDR3 runs to 11 residues. For the CDR3, the DNA is TGTGCCAGCACCCTAGGGGGAGAAGCTTTCTTT. It encodes CASTLGGEAFF.

The chain carries TRBV28 and TRBJ1-1; D call uncertain. Germline CDR1 is MDHEN and CDR2 is SYDVKM. V lost 5 bases, J lost 1 base, and 11 bases lay in between. This CDR3 region has 14 residues. CDR3 sequence reads: CASSPRVANTEAFF. The CDR3 DNA reads TGTGCCAGCAGTCCAAGGGTCGCGAACACTGAAGCTTTCTTT.

The chain employs TRBV5-1 and TRBJ2-2; D is undetermined. V dropped 0 bases and J dropped 0 bases, with 6 bases sitting between them. Germline CDR1 SGHRS, CDR2 YFSETQ. The CDR3 is made up of 15 amino acids. The CDR3 sequence: CASSLVTANTGELFF. In DNA, the CDR3 is TGCGCCAGCAGCTTGGTTACAGCGAACACCGGGGAGCTGTTTTTT.

This rearrangement joins TRBV9 to TRBJ2-5; 10 bases fit TRBD2. Looked up from germline, CDR1 is SGDLS and CDR2 is YYNGEE. V shed 0 bases, J shed 2 bases, and the junction held 7 bases outside the gene matches. CDR3 length: 17 amino acids. The CDR3, as DNA: TGTGCCAGCAGCGTAGGGGGTCTAGCGGGAGATCAAGAGACCCAGTACTTC. Encoded protein: CASSVGGLAGDQETQYF.

This clonotype was seen at least ten times. The chain carries TRBV7-9 and TRBJ2-7; 7 bases line up with TRBD1. Germline CDR1 SEHNR, CDR2 FQNEAQ (reference sequence). This CDR3 contains 15 residues. Losses at the gene ends were 5 bases for V and 2 bases for J; bases not matched to a gene: 9. The DNA for the CDR3 is TGTGCCAGCAGCCCCCGGGACAGCCTACCCTACGAGCAGTACTTC. Protein: CASSPRDSLPYEQYF.

This clonotype was detected many times. V and J are TRBV5-1 and TRBJ2-5, with TRBD2 matching over 16 bases. CDR1 is SGHRS and CDR2 is YFSETQ in the germline V gene. J gave up 5 bases and V 4 bases, and 5 bases lay outside the gene matches. The CDR3 length is 16 residues. CDR3 sequence (DNA): TGCGCCAGCAGCCCGGGACTAGCGGGAGGGCCGGAGACCCAGTACTTC. Translated, it gives CASSPGLAGGPETQYF. Full variable domain (outside the CDR3, taken from reference TRBV5-1 and TRBJ2-5): KAGVTQTPRYLIKTRGQQVTLSCSPISGHRSVSWYQQTPGQGLQFLFEYFSETQRNKGNFPGRFSGRQFSNSRSEMNVSTLELGDSALYLCASSPGLAGGPETQYFGPGTRLLVL.

This clonotype was recorded at least ten times. The chain carries TRBV6-2 or TRBV6-3 and TRBJ1-1; the D gene is possibly TRBD1 (5 bases). Trimming left V 6 bases short and J 1 base short, with 21 bases between. The germline gives CDR1 MNHEY, CDR2 SVGEGT. CDR3 length: 17 amino acids. The CDR3 DNA reads TGTGCCAGCAGACAGAGGCCCCTACAGGTTTGGAACACTGAAGCTTTCTTT. Protein sequence: CASRQRPLQVWNTEAFF.

J is TRBJ2-5 and V is TRBV12-3 or TRBV12-4, with D maybe TRBD1 (5 bases). This CDR3 is built from 13 residues. V dropped 6 bases and J dropped 4 bases, with 12 bases sitting between them. The CDR3 coding sequence is TGTGCCAGCAGACTGGAAGGGGCAGAGACCCAGTACTTC. It yields the protein CASRLEGAETQYF.

The V call is TRBV7-8, the J call TRBJ2-1; D is unresolved. The CDR3 loop spans 15 amino acids. CDR1 and CDR2 (germline): SGHVS, FQNEAQ. V lost 5 bases, J lost 7 bases, and 18 bases lay in between. CDR3 in amino acids: CASSNSRLVPNEQFF. The CDR3 DNA reads as TGTGCCAGCAGCAACTCGCGTCTAGTTCCTAATGAGCAGTTCTTC.

The J gene is TRBJ2-7, the V gene TRBV7-2, with D perhaps TRBD2 (5 bases). Germline CDR1 reads SGHTA; CDR2 reads FQGNSA. This CDR3 contains 15 residues. V shed 1 base and J shed 3 bases, with 13 bases lying between them. CDR3 loop: CASSLGYGGYYEQYF. Written as DNA, the CDR3 is TGTGCCAGCAGCTTAGGTTATGGCGGGTACTACGAGCAGTACTTC.

This clonotype has at least ten counts. V gene TRBV6-2 or TRBV6-3 combines with J gene TRBJ2-5, with no clear D. The CDR3 contains 13 residues. The germline V gene encodes CDR1 MNHEY and CDR2 SVGEGT. V shed 3 bases and J shed 0 bases, with 5 bases lying between them. The CDR3 nucleotides read TGTGCCAGCAGTTATGACAACCAAGAGACCCAGTACTTC. Translated, it gives CASSYDNQETQYF.

There are many counts of this clonotype. The J gene is TRBJ2-7, the V gene TRBV28; D tentatively reads TRBD1 or TRBD2 (5 bases each). The ends were cut back, 6 bases at V and 0 bases at J, with 9 bases in the middle. The CDR3 is 13 amino acids. Germline values: CDR1 MDHEN, CDR2 SYDVKM. CDR3 nucleotide sequence: TGTGCCAGCAGAGGGGACGCCTCCTACGAGCAGTACTTC. Translation gives CASRGDASYEQYF.

On this clonotype itself: A read error may account for a junction end that differs from germline. The chain carries TRBV12-3 or TRBV12-4 and TRBJ2-5; D might be TRBD1 (6 bases). The CDR3 totals 14 residues. In DNA form, the CDR3 reads TGTGCCAGCAGGCAGGGGAGTATTATGGAGACCAAGTACTTC. This sequence encodes CASRQGSIMETKYF.

This clonotype was seen repeatedly, ten times or more. The genes are TRBV2 and TRBJ2-5; perhaps TRBD2 as D (6 bases). Germline V lookup: CDR1 SNHLY, CDR2 FYNNEI. The CDR3 loop spans 14 amino acids. Trimming stripped 8 bases from V and 1 base from J, with 14 bases between. DNA of the CDR3: TGTGCCAGCTCCCTGCTAGCGAGCCAAGAGACCCAGTACTTC. Translating it yields CASSLLASQETQYF.

Only a few counts were recorded for this clonotype. J is TRBJ1-5 and V is TRBV6-1; TRBD1 matches at 10 bases. The CDR3 has 16 amino acids. J was trimmed by 3 bases and V by 5 bases; bases with no gene match: 7. Germline V lookup: CDR1 MNHNS, CDR2 SASEGT. CDR3 DNA sequence: TGTGCCAGCAGTCAGAGGACAGGGGGGATCAATCAGCCCCAGCATTTT. Amino acids: CASSQRTGGINQPQHF.